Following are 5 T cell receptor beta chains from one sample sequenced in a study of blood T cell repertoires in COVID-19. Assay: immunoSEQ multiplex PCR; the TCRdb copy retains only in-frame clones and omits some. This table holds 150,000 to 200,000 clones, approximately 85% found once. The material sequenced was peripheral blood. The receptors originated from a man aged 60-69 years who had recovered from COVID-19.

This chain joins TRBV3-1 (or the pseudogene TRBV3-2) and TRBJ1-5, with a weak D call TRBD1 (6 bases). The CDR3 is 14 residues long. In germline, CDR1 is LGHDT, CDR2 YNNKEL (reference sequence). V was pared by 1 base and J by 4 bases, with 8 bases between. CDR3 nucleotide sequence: TGTGCCAGCAGCCAAGGTACAGGGAATCAGCCCCAGCATTTT. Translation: CASSQGTGNQPQHF.

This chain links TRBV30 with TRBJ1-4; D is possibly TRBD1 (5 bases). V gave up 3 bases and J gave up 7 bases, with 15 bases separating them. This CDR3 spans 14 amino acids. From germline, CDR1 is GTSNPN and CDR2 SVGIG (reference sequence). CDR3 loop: CAWRDSGAGEKLFF. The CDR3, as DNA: TGTGCCTGGAGAGACAGCGGGGCTGGTGAAAAACTGTTTTTT.

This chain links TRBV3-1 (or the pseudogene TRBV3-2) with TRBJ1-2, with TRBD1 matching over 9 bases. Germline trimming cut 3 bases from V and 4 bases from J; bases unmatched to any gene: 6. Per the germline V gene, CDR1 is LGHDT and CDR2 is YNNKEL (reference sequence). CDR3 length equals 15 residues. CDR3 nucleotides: TGTGCCAGCAGCCAGGGGACAGGGAGAAGCTATGGCTACACCTTC. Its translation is CASSQGTGRSYGYTF.

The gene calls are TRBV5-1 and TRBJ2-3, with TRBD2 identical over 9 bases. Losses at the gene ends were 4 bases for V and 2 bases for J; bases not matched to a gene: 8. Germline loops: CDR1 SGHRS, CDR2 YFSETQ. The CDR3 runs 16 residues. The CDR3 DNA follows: TGCGCCAGCAGCCGGACTAGCGCTACAAACACAGATACGCAGTATTTT. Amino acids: CASSRTSATNTDTQYF.

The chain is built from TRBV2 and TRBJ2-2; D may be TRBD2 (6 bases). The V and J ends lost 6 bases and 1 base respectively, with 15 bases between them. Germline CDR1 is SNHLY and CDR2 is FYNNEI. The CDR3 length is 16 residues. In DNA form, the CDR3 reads TGTGCCAGCAGGGAATTTGCCGGGGGGAACACCGGGGAGCTGTTTTTT. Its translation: CASREFAGGNTGELFF.